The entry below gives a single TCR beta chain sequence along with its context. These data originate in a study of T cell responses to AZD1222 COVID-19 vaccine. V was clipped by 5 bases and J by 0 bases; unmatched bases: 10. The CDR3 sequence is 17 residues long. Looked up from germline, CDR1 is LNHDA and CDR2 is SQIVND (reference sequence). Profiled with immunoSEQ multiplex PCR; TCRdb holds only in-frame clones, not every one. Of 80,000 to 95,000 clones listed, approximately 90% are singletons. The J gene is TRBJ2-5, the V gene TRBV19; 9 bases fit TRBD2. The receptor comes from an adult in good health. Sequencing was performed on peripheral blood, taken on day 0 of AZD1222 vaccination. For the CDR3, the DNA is TGTGCCAGTAGTTCTGGGCGGGGGGGCCCGTACCAAGAGACCCAGTACTTC. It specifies CASSSGRGGPYQETQYF.